These 17 T cell receptor beta chains originate from one sample sequenced in a study of shared T cell receptors in the human thymus. Sequencing used immunoSEQ multiplex PCR; TCRdb keeps in-frame clones, though not all of them. The sample holds 630,000 or so clones; roughly 86% are singletons and the top ten take 0.009% to 0.0095%. The same data also went into a second study, on human thymus T cells.

The sample was thymocytes. These receptors were collected from a boy in the first two years of life with a congenital heart defect.

The V and J genes are TRBV7-9 and TRBJ2-7, with TRBD2 matching 13 bases. Trimming removed 2 bases from V and 5 bases from J; junction bases left unmatched: 9. This CDR3 has 17 residues. Germline V lookup: CDR1 SEHNR, CDR2 FQNEAQ (reference sequence). DNA of the CDR3: TGTGCCAGCAGCTTATTCGTAGGGACTAGCGGGATCAACGAGCAGTACTTC. Protein product: CASSLFVGTSGINEQYF.

V usage is TRBV4-2 and J usage is TRBJ1-1; D call uncertain. In germline, CDR1 is LGHNA, CDR2 YNFKEQ. V was cut by 0 bases and J by 5 bases, with 13 bases left in between. The CDR3 has 15 amino acids. The CDR3 is CASSQEGRGGTEAFF. The CDR3 DNA follows: TGTGCCAGCAGCCAAGAGGGCCGGGGTGGTACTGAAGCTTTCTTT.

This chain links TRBV29-1 with TRBJ2-7, with D possibly being TRBD1 (5 bases). Germline V gene data show CDR1 as SQVTM and CDR2 as ANQGSEA. V shed 4 bases and J shed 2 bases, with 18 bases lying between them. The CDR3 consists of 15 residues. The CDR3 protein is CSVVGRQAPPYEQYF. CDR3 nucleotides: TGCAGCGTTGTGGGGCGGCAGGCCCCCCCCTACGAGCAGTACTTC.

The chain is built from TRBV19 and TRBJ2-3; 7 bases match TRBD1. The CDR3 loop spans 16 amino acids. V gave up 8 bases and J gave up 5 bases; unmatched junction bases: 16. The germline V gene encodes CDR1 LNHDA and CDR2 SQIVND (reference sequence). The CDR3 region is CASPTPGGPLEDTQYF. The CDR3 bases are TGTGCCAGTCCCACGCCAGGGGGACCCCTTGAAGATACGCAGTATTTT.

The chain has TRBV5-1 and TRBJ1-6, with 9 bases that match TRBD1. After removal of 3 bases from V and 8 bases from J, the junction contained 6 bases not matched to a gene. Germline assignment: CDR1 SGHRS and CDR2 YFSETQ. The CDR3 covers 15 residues. The CDR3 DNA reads TGCGCCAGCAGCTGGGGGGACAGGGTGGATTCACCCCTCCACTTT. Amino acid sequence: CASSWGDRVDSPLHF.

The chain joins TRBV28 to TRBJ1-1; a possible D gene is TRBD1 (6 bases). Trimming removed 2 bases at V and 2 bases at J, with 24 bases between. The CDR3 extends over 19 amino acids. Per germline, CDR1 MDHEN and CDR2 SYDVKM. Here the CDR3 reads CASSLRDLRGDPKNTEAFF. The CDR3 DNA sequence: TGTGCCAGCAGTTTAAGGGACCTCAGGGGCGACCCCAAAAACACTGAAGCTTTCTTT.

This clone has a handful of counts. J is TRBJ2-1 and V is TRBV15; no definite D call. The germline gives CDR1 LNHNV, CDR2 YYDKDF (reference sequence). The CDR3 extends over 13 amino acids. The ends were cut back, 0 bases at V and 8 bases at J, with 8 bases in the middle. CDR3: CATSRDRFHEQFF. Written as DNA, the CDR3 is TGTGCCACCAGCAGAGATCGGTTCCATGAGCAGTTCTTC.

This CDR3 is CAWSVNGGGTDTQYF. CDR3 nucleotide sequence: TGTGCCTGGAGTGTAAATGGCGGGGGCACAGATACGCAGTATTTT. The gene calls are TRBV30 and TRBJ2-3, with D possibly being TRBD2 (6 bases). Trimming left V 0 bases short and J 1 base short, with 11 bases between. CDR1 and CDR2 from the germline V gene are GTSNPN and SVGIG (reference sequence). There are 15 residues in the CDR3.

The chain is built from TRBV4-1 and TRBJ2-5; 9 positions agree with TRBD2. Germline V gene data show CDR1 as MGHRA and CDR2 as YSYEKL. Trimming removed 0 bases from V and 7 bases from J; junction bases left unmatched: 15. This CDR3 region has 18 residues. The CDR3 DNA reads as TGCGCCAGCAGCCAAGAGGGGTTAGCGGGAGCTGGGTTGGGGACCCAGTACTTC. Translation: CASSQEGLAGAGLGTQYF.

The V gene is TRBV9, the J gene TRBJ1-2; 9 bases align to TRBD1. CDR3 length equals 15 residues. Germline V CDR1 and CDR2: SGDLS, YYNGEE. Trimming took 2 bases from V and 5 from J; bases not matched to a gene: 7. The CDR3 protein is CASSVGDREGYGYTF. The DNA of the CDR3 is TGTGCCAGCAGCGTGGGGGACAGGGAGGGGTATGGCTACACCTTC.

J is TRBJ2-7 and V is TRBV7-6; 12 positions match TRBD2. The germline gives CDR1 SGHVS, CDR2 FNYEAQ. The CDR3 loop spans 19 amino acids. The J segment lost 4 bases and the V segment lost 2 bases, leaving 15 bases of the junction unmatched. CDR3 DNA sequence: TGTGCCAGCAGCTTATACCGACCGACTAGCGGGAGAGAGGTTTACGAGCAGTACTTC. It is translated as CASSLYRPTSGREVYEQYF.

V usage is TRBV27 and J usage is TRBJ2-3, with 7 bases aligning to TRBD1. The trim removed 6 bases at V and 3 bases at J, leaving 12 bases unmatched. Germline V CDR1 and CDR2: MNHEY, SMNVEV (reference sequence). The CDR3 runs to 16 residues. The CDR3 DNA follows: TGTGCCAGCAGACCAACAGGGGTGAAGGATACAGATACGCAGTATTTT. This codes for CASRPTGVKDTDTQYF.

V usage is TRBV19 and J usage is TRBJ2-6; no clear D. Germline V gene sequence: CDR1 LNHDA, CDR2 SQIVND (reference sequence). The CDR3 is 16 residues long. Trimming stripped 2 bases from V and 0 bases from J, with 8 bases between. The CDR3 sequence: CASSILSDSGANVLTF. The CDR3, as DNA: TGTGCCAGTAGTATACTCAGCGACTCTGGGGCCAACGTCCTGACTTTC.

This chain uses TRBV10-2 with TRBJ1-6, with D perhaps matching TRBD1 (6 bases). The V gene's germline CDR1 is WSHSY and CDR2 SAAADI. The CDR3 extends over 15 amino acids. The V and J ends lost 4 bases and 11 bases respectively, with 18 bases between them. CDR3 sequence (DNA): TGCGCCAGCAGTGGACGGGGGGCCGGGAGGCCACCCCTCCACTTT. Its translation is CASSGRGAGRPPLHF.

This sequence joins TRBV4-1 and TRBJ1-6; the D gene is possibly TRBD1 (5 bases). The CDR3 runs 19 residues. CDR1 and CDR2 (germline): MGHRA, YSYEKL. V dropped 0 bases and J dropped 9 bases, with 24 bases sitting between them. The CDR3: CASSQDCGGDSSLLSPLHF. The CDR3 nucleotides read TGCGCCAGCAGCCAAGATTGTGGAGGGGACTCGAGCCTTCTTTCACCCCTCCACTTT.

V usage is TRBV28 and J usage is TRBJ2-7, with a weak D call TRBD2 (6 bases). Germline V lookup: CDR1 MDHEN, CDR2 SYDVKM. Trimming left V 0 bases short and J 2 bases short, with 17 bases between. This CDR3 is 17 amino acids long. The CDR3 protein is CASSLCGSGLDTYEQYF. The CDR3 nucleotides are TGTGCCAGCAGTTTATGCGGGTCGGGACTCGACACCTACGAGCAGTACTTC.

The chain couples TRBV15 to TRBJ1-3; D perhaps matches TRBD1 (6 bases). CDR1 and CDR2 from the germline V gene are LNHNV and YYDKDF (reference sequence). CDR3 length: 15 residues. V was cut by 4 bases and J by 4 bases, with 14 bases left in between. The CDR3 bases are TGTGCCACCAGCATCTCTGTGGGGGCCGGAAACACCATATATTTT. This encodes CATSISVGAGNTIYF.